Listed below are T cell receptor beta chains from one sample, sequenced in a study of blood T cell repertoires in COVID-19. Only in-frame clones appear in the TCRdb table, and some are missing; sequencing was by immunoSEQ multiplex PCR. Here the sample spans fewer than 400,000 clones, 90% to 95% being singletons. The sequencing input was PBMCs or T cells enriched from blood (not recorded which). The receptor source for this set is a young woman who had been exposed to COVID-19. The CDR3 runs from the conserved cysteine through the conserved F or W. A D gene is named only where the DNA matches it firmly. Only some rows state a clone size, as once, few, many or a class for expanded clones.

V gene: TRBV5-1
clone size: NA
J gene: TRBJ1-4
D gene: NA
CDR3 DNA: TGCGCCAGCAGACAGTCAGATGGGGAAAAACTGTTTTTT
CDR3 protein: CASRQSDGEKLFF

V gene: TRBV2
clone size: NA
J gene: TRBJ1-1
D gene: TRBD1
CDR3 DNA: TGTGCCAGAAGACAGGGGGACGACACTGAAGCTTTCTTT
CDR3 protein: CARRQGDDTEAFF

V gene: TRBV4-3
clone size: once
J gene: TRBJ2-7
D gene: NA
CDR3 DNA: TGCGCCAGCAGCCCAAAATCTAGACAGGGACTCTCCTACGAGCAGTACTTC
CDR3 protein: CASSPKSRQGLSYEQYF

V gene: TRBV2
clone size: NA
J gene: TRBJ1-2
D gene: NA
CDR3 DNA: TGTGCCAGCAGTGAACAGGAGGTGAGGGGCTACACCTTC
CDR3 protein: CASSEQEVRGYTF

V gene: TRBV5-4
clone size: NA
J gene: TRBJ1-1
D gene: NA
CDR3 DNA: TGTGCCAGCAGCTTGGAACAGGGCGGCACTGAAGCTTTCTTT
CDR3 protein: CASSLEQGGTEAFF

V gene: TRBV11-3
clone size: NA
J gene: TRBJ1-1
D gene: NA
CDR3 DNA: TGTGCCAGCAGCTTGGGGCGAAGGGGGAGAGCTTTCTTT
CDR3 protein: CASSLGRRGRAFF

V gene: TRBV24-1
clone size: NA
J gene: TRBJ1-5
D gene: NA
CDR3 DNA: TGTGCCACCAACCGTTTTCAGGGGAATCAGCCCCAGCATTTT
CDR3 protein: CATNRFQGNQPQHF

V gene: TRBV5-1
clone size: NA
J gene: TRBJ2-5
D gene: NA
CDR3 DNA: TGCGCCAGCAGCTTGCCGGACAGTAAAGAGACCCAGTACTTC
CDR3 protein: CASSLPDSKETQYF

V gene: TRBV2
clone size: NA
J gene: TRBJ1-2
D gene: TRBD1
CDR3 DNA: TGTGCCAGCAGTGGGGACAGGACTTCCTATGGCTACACCTTC
CDR3 protein: CASSGDRTSYGYTF

V gene: TRBV3-1/TRBV3-2
clone size: NA
J gene: TRBJ1-1
D gene: TRBD1
CDR3 DNA: TGTGCCAGCAGCCTCCTCGACGGGACAGGGGCCACTGAAGCTTTCTTT
CDR3 protein: CASSLLDGTGATEAFF

V gene: TRBV11-3
clone size: NA
J gene: TRBJ2-3
D gene: NA
CDR3 DNA: TGTGCCAGCAGCTTAGGGGGCAGGGTCACAGATACGCAGTATTTT
CDR3 protein: CASSLGGRVTDTQYF

V gene: TRBV5-1
clone size: NA
J gene: TRBJ2-5
D gene: NA
CDR3 DNA: TGCGCCAGCAGCTCGAGGACAGACCTGAAAGAGACCCAGTACTTC
CDR3 protein: CASSSRTDLKETQYF

V gene: TRBV4-3
clone size: NA
J gene: TRBJ1-1
D gene: NA
CDR3 DNA: TGCGCCAGCAGCCAGGGCTGGAACACTGAAGCTTTCTTT
CDR3 protein: CASSQGWNTEAFF

V gene: TRBV6-5
clone size: NA
J gene: TRBJ1-3
D gene: NA
CDR3 DNA: TGTGCCAGCAGAAGGTCGGAGAGCTCTGGAAACACCATATATTTT
CDR3 protein: CASRRSESSGNTIYF

V gene: TRBV4-1
clone size: NA
J gene: TRBJ2-7
D gene: NA
CDR3 DNA: TGCGCCAGCAGCCAAGATGACTACTACGAGCAGTACTTC
CDR3 protein: CASSQDDYYEQYF

V gene: TRBV11-2
clone size: NA
J gene: TRBJ1-1
D gene: NA
CDR3 DNA: TGTGCCAGCAGCTTAGGGGCGAACACTGAAGCTTTCTTT
CDR3 protein: CASSLGANTEAFF

V gene: TRBV18
clone size: NA
J gene: TRBJ1-6
D gene: TRBD1
CDR3 DNA: TGTGCCAGCTCACCACCAGGACAGGGCCTATCTAATTCACCCCTCCACTTT
CDR3 protein: CASSPPGQGLSNSPLHF